A selection of T cell receptor beta chains follows, all from one sample in a study of blood T cell repertoires in COVID-19. Measured with immunoSEQ multiplex PCR; TCRdb has only the in-frame clones, and not every one. The sample yields tens of thousands of clones, over 75% seen once. Sequences were obtained from peripheral blood. These receptors originate from a man in his fifties with active COVID-19. CDR3s leave out the opening cysteine and the closing phenylalanine or tryptophan. Some rows mark clone size as missing; the rest say once, few, many or name a class of expanded clone.

clone_size: NA; cdr3_length: 11; v_call: TRBV28; cdr3_aa: ATKLPLLQKLF
clone_size: NA; cdr3_length: 12; v_call: TRBV6-2/TRBV6-3; cdr3_aa: ASSSGGRGTEAF
clone_size: once; cdr3_length: 15; v_call: TRBV11-2; cdr3_aa: ASSPKNPRDSYNEQF
clone_size: NA; cdr3_length: 12; v_call: TRBV14; cdr3_aa: ASSYRDRGHEQY
clone_size: NA; cdr3_length: 10; v_call: TRBV3-1/TRBV3-2; cdr3_aa: ASSLRRAEQY
clone_size: NA; cdr3_length: 9; v_call: TRBV2; cdr3_aa: ATELVSEQF
clone_size: NA; cdr3_length: 16; v_call: TRBV27; cdr3_aa: ASSPSRQGLSYNSPLH
clone_size: NA; cdr3_length: 12; v_call: TRBV19; cdr3_aa: ASTASHTTNEQF
clone_size: NA; cdr3_length: 12; v_call: TRBV9; cdr3_aa: ASSVGSDTYEQY
clone_size: once; cdr3_length: 11; v_call: TRBV7-7; cdr3_aa: ASSLAGRDEQF
clone_size: NA; cdr3_length: 12; v_call: TRBV19; cdr3_aa: ASTGQGANYGYT
clone_size: NA; cdr3_length: 13; v_call: TRBV6-2/TRBV6-3; cdr3_aa: ASSGGRQGDTEAF
clone_size: NA; cdr3_length: 12; v_call: TRBV6-5; cdr3_aa: ASSLGGINSPLH
clone_size: NA; cdr3_length: 14; v_call: TRBV9; cdr3_aa: ASSVGLEQFTYEQY
clone_size: NA; cdr3_length: 11; v_call: TRBV10-3; cdr3_aa: AIFGAAQETQY
clone_size: few; cdr3_length: 11; v_call: TRBV6-6; cdr3_aa: ASSSQRDSPLH
clone_size: NA; cdr3_length: 14; v_call: TRBV4-2; cdr3_aa: ASSQDVFLESYEQY
clone_size: NA; cdr3_length: 12; v_call: TRBV6-5; cdr3_aa: ASNQLAGGPEQY
clone_size: NA; cdr3_length: 15; v_call: TRBV4-3; cdr3_aa: ASSQGSRQGGNSPLH
clone_size: NA; cdr3_length: 20; v_call: TRBV28; cdr3_aa: ASSFSLGGGLAGGYSYNEQF
clone_size: once; cdr3_length: 12; v_call: TRBV18; cdr3_aa: ASSPRGQGETQY
clone_size: NA; cdr3_length: 13; v_call: TRBV10-3; cdr3_aa: AISPYPGQVYGYT
clone_size: NA; cdr3_length: 16; v_call: TRBV28; cdr3_aa: ASSLGTGGARGGEKLF
clone_size: NA; cdr3_length: 12; v_call: TRBV11-2; cdr3_aa: ASSSRGRRYGYT
clone_size: NA; cdr3_length: 14; v_call: TRBV7-2; cdr3_aa: ASSLGGTGVSDEQF
clone_size: NA; cdr3_length: 13; v_call: TRBV7-3; cdr3_aa: ASSFSSGDTDTQY
clone_size: NA; cdr3_length: 15; v_call: TRBV24-1; cdr3_aa: ATSRAHLSLQTGELF
clone_size: NA; cdr3_length: 13; v_call: TRBV15; cdr3_aa: ATSTGQGAGGPQH
clone_size: NA; cdr3_length: 13; v_call: TRBV19; cdr3_aa: ASTPLQAENTEAF
clone_size: NA; cdr3_length: 13; v_call: TRBV5-1; cdr3_aa: ASSLRPGSQETQY
clone_size: NA; cdr3_length: 12; v_call: TRBV5-1; cdr3_aa: ASSGGGFTDTQY
clone_size: medium-sized; cdr3_length: 11; v_call: TRBV6-2/TRBV6-3; cdr3_aa: ASSYQGQQPQH
clone_size: NA; cdr3_length: 14; v_call: TRBV5-6; cdr3_aa: ASSFRVVGSGNTIY
clone_size: NA; cdr3_length: 15; v_call: TRBV19; cdr3_aa: ASSLQGQGATSYEQY